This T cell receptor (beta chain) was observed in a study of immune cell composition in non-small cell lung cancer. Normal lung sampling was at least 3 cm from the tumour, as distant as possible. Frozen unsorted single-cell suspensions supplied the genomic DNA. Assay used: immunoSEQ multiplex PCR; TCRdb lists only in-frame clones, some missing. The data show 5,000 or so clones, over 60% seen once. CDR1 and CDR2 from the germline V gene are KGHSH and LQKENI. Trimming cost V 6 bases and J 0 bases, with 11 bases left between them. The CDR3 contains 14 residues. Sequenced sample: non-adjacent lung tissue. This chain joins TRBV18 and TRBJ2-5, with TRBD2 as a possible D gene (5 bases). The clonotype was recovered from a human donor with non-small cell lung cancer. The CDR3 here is CASSSGTNQETQYF. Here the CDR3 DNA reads TGTGCCAGCTCGAGCGGAACCAACCAAGAGACCCAGTACTTC.